The present T cell receptor beta chain was sequenced within a study of blood T cell repertoires in COVID-19. At the level of the study: COVID-19 samples from acute and convalescent phases originated in the United States, Italy and Spain. T cells, B-cell-depleted T cells, or PBMCs supplied cDNA or gDNA.

In the original workflow: Reference gene primer amplification gave estimated nucleated cell counts. Using immunoSEQ multiplex PCR, the repertoire was profiled, and TCRdb retains in-frame clones only, with some absent. From that table come the V and J calls and clone size; the DNA was used to work out D and trimming. The top ten clones hold roughly 24% of a sample with approximately 92,000 clones, about 70% of them seen once. This CDR3 comprises 15 residues. Trimming left V 4 bases short and J 3 bases short, with 13 bases between. Germline CDR1 is MDHEN and CDR2 is SYDVKM. The clonotype was recovered from a woman aged 55 to 70 in a cohort sampled during active or convalescent COVID-19. This rearrangement joins TRBV28 to TRBJ2-4; D might be TRBD2 (6 bases). Sequencing used peripheral blood. CDR3 nucleotides: TGTGCCAGCAGTTCGGAGGGACTGGGCAAAAACATTCAGTACTTC. Protein: CASSSEGLGKNIQYF.